A selection of T cell receptor beta chains follows, all from one sample in a study of brain metastases from non-small cell lung cancer. Clones were sequenced by immunoSEQ multiplex PCR, and TCRdb holds only the in-frame ones, with some missing. The profile shows a few thousand clones, about 80% of them singletons. The sequenced sample consisted of primary lung tumor tissue. These receptors all come from a donor aged 40 or over with non-small cell lung cancer. The CDR3 runs from the conserved cysteine through the conserved F or W. Fields, in order: J gene, V gene, clone size, D gene, CDR3 protein, CDR3 DNA. D genes are given only for firm matches. Clone size is given for some rows only: seen once, a few or many times, or a class if the clone is expanded.

TRBJ1-1 | TRBV30 | - | - | CAWSLTAMNTEAFF | TGTGCCTGGAGTCTTACAGCTATGAACACTGAAGCTTTCTTT
TRBJ1-2 | TRBV5-1 | - | - | CASGPAPSPNYGYTF | TGCGCCAGCGGGCCCGCACCCTCTCCTAACTATGGCTACACCTTC
TRBJ1-2 | TRBV15 | - | TRBD1 | CATSRERTGFYGYTF | TGTGCCACCAGCAGAGAACGGACAGGGTTCTATGGCTACACCTTC
TRBJ1-5 | TRBV7-2 | - | - | CASSLVLGQPQHF | TGTGCCAGCAGCTTAGTACTGGGTCAGCCCCAGCATTTT
TRBJ1-1 | TRBV6-1 | - | - | CASSEFRGPEAFF | TGTGCCAGCAGTGAATTCCGTGGGCCTGAAGCTTTCTTT
TRBJ1-5 | TRBV4-3 | - | - | CASSQDWNQPQHF | TGCGCCAGCAGCCAAGACTGGAATCAGCCCCAGCATTTT
TRBJ1-1 | TRBV7-3 | - | - | CASSLSPLRSNTEAFF | TGTGCCAGCAGCTTAAGCCCCCTCCGATCGAACACTGAAGCTTTCTTT
TRBJ2-3 | TRBV5-4 | - | - | CASSFGPATQYF | TGTGCCAGCAGCTTCGGGCCAGCTACGCAGTATTTT
TRBJ2-5 | TRBV10-1 | - | TRBD2 | CASSESPAGTSIQETQYF | TGCGCCAGCAGTGAGTCCCCCGCGGGGACTAGCATACAAGAGACCCAGTACTTC
TRBJ2-7 | TRBV7-2 | - | TRBD2 | CASSLVAAGGSYEQYF | TGTGCCAGCAGCTTAGTCGCGGCGGGGGGGTCCTACGAGCAGTACTTC
TRBJ2-4 | TRBV20-1 | - | - | CSATPINIQYF | TGCAGTGCTACCCCGATAAACATTCAGTACTTC
TRBJ2-1 | TRBV3-1/TRBV3-2 | - | - | CASSQAGRTYNEQFF | TGTGCCAGCAGCCAAGCCGGGAGAACCTACAATGAGCAGTTCTTC
TRBJ1-4 | TRBV7-2 | few | - | CASSLGQTYYEKLFF | TGTGCCAGCAGCTTAGGACAGACGTACTATGAAAAACTGTTTTTT
TRBJ2-1 | TRBV5-1 | - | - | CASRVRRDNEQFF | TGCGCCAGCAGGGTGAGACGAGACAATGAGCAGTTCTTC
TRBJ1-2 | TRBV27 | - | - | CASSPVGGGYGYTF | TGTGCCAGCAGCCCGGTGGGGGGCGGCTATGGTTACACCTTC
TRBJ1-1 | TRBV12-3/TRBV12-4 | - | - | CATLTGNTEAFF | TGTGCCACCCTAACGGGGAACACTGAAGCTTTCTTT
TRBJ1-5 | TRBV18 | - | TRBD1 | CASSQTGGNQPQHF | TGTGCCAGCTCACAAACAGGGGGCAATCAGCCCCAGCATTTT
TRBJ1-1 | TRBV18 | - | - | CASSPRITDTEAFF | TGTGCCAGCTCACCAAGAATCACGGACACTGAAGCTTTCTTT
TRBJ1-2 | TRBV30 | - | - | CAWSVQGSVGYTF | TGTGCCTGGAGTGTACAAGGGTCAGTAGGCTACACCTTC
TRBJ2-1 | TRBV15 | - | TRBD2 | CATTLSGDSYNEQFF | TGTGCCACCACCCTCAGCGGGGACTCCTACAATGAGCAGTTCTTC
TRBJ2-5 | TRBV10-2 | - | - | CASSRAWTRLQETQYF | TGCGCCAGCAGTCGAGCGTGGACGAGATTACAAGAGACCCAGTACTTC
TRBJ1-2 | TRBV20-1 | - | - | CSASRSGYGYTF | TGCAGTGCTAGTCGGTCAGGCTATGGCTACACCTTC
TRBJ2-2 | TRBV9 | - | - | CASSVAAFTNTGELFF | TGTGCCAGCAGCGTAGCAGCCTTCACTAACACCGGGGAGCTGTTTTTT
TRBJ2-2 | TRBV7-3 | - | - | CASSLSRDGTGELFF | TGTGCCAGCAGCTTAAGCAGGGATGGCACCGGGGAGCTGTTTTTT
TRBJ2-2 | TRBV7-9 | - | TRBD2 | CASSLRASGTGELFF | TGTGCCAGCAGCTTGAGGGCTAGCGGCACCGGGGAGCTGTTTTTT
TRBJ1-2 | TRBV19 | - | - | CASSIEGSYGYTF | TGTGCCAGTAGTATAGAGGGTTCCTATGGCTACACCTTC
TRBJ2-3 | TRBV7-6 | - | - | CASSPIPPDRTTTSTDTQYF | TGTGCCAGCAGCCCGATCCCCCCGGACAGAACTACAACCTCCACAGATACGCAGTATTTT
TRBJ1-1 | TRBV7-8 | - | - | CASSSDSMNTEAFF | TGTGCCAGCAGCTCTGACAGCATGAACACTGAAGCTTTCTTT
TRBJ1-4 | TRBV27 | - | TRBD1 | CASSPLPGTGDEKLFF | TGTGCCAGCAGTCCATTACCCGGGACAGGGGATGAAAAACTGTTTTTT
TRBJ1-5 | TRBV18 | - | - | CASSPEGGRDQPQHF | TGTGCCAGCTCACCAGAGGGGGGACGGGATCAGCCCCAGCATTTT
TRBJ2-7 | TRBV6-5 | - | TRBD2 | CASSLRDLAGTYEQYF | TGTGCCAGCAGTTTACGTGACTTAGCGGGAACCTACGAGCAGTACTTC
TRBJ1-2 | TRBV2 | - | TRBD1 | CASTGVGNYGYTF | TGTGCCTCTACAGGGGTGGGCAACTATGGCTACACCTTC
TRBJ2-5 | TRBV5-1 | - | - | CASSLEGQETQYF | TGCGCCAGCAGCTTGGAGGGTCAAGAGACCCAGTACTTC
TRBJ2-3 | TRBV7-2 | - | - | CASSLSGGGPENTQYF | TGTGCCAGCAGCTTATCAGGGGGGGGGCCTGAAAATACGCAGTATTTT
TRBJ2-3 | TRBV29-1 | - | TRBD1 | CSVTPGQAIGTQYF | TGCAGCGTTACCCCGGGACAGGCAATTGGTACGCAATATTTT